The rows below give T cell receptor beta chains drawn from one sample of a study of shared clonotypes between healthy human individuals. Some clones are missing from TCRdb's copy, which holds only in-frame ones; the method was immunoSEQ multiplex PCR. Here the sample spans about 750,000 clones, 92% being singletons. The sample comprised naive CD8+ T cells sorted from blood. These receptor sequences come from a man younger than 40 in good health. The CDR3 runs from the conserved cysteine through the conserved F or W. Each record gives: clone size, V gene, J gene, D gene, CDR3 protein, CDR3 DNA. The D gene is left open where the match is weak. Part of the rows lack a size; the others show once, few, many or a class for expanded clones.

clone_size: -
v_call: TRBV6-5
j_call: TRBJ1-2
d_call: -
cdr3_aa: CASSYGSPLDGYTF
cdr3_nt: TGTGCCAGCAGTTACGGGAGTCCTCTGGATGGCTACACCTTC

clone_size: -
v_call: TRBV5-4
j_call: TRBJ2-7
d_call: -
cdr3_aa: CASQDAYEQYF
cdr3_nt: TGTGCCAGTCAGGACGCCTACGAGCAGTACTTC

clone_size: few
v_call: TRBV4-1
j_call: TRBJ1-5
d_call: TRBD1
cdr3_aa: CASSQGQGPNQPQHF
cdr3_nt: TGCGCCAGCAGCCAGGGACAGGGCCCCAATCAGCCCCAGCATTTT

clone_size: once
v_call: TRBV10-3
j_call: TRBJ2-7
d_call: -
cdr3_aa: CAIRTPERPEQYF
cdr3_nt: TGTGCCATCAGAACACCAGAACGTCCCGAGCAGTACTTC

clone_size: -
v_call: TRBV5-1
j_call: TRBJ2-5
d_call: -
cdr3_aa: CASSLFAGRQETQYF
cdr3_nt: TGCGCCAGCAGCTTGTTTGCGGGGAGGCAAGAGACCCAGTACTTC

clone_size: -
v_call: TRBV4-3
j_call: TRBJ1-2
d_call: TRBD1
cdr3_aa: CASSQDPRDRAHYGYTF
cdr3_nt: TGCGCCAGCAGCCAAGATCCCCGCGACAGGGCCCACTATGGCTACACCTTC

clone_size: -
v_call: TRBV7-8
j_call: TRBJ2-1
d_call: -
cdr3_aa: CASSFLGGTAAYNEQFF
cdr3_nt: TGTGCCAGCAGCTTTTTAGGGGGAACGGCCGCCTACAATGAGCAGTTCTTC

clone_size: -
v_call: TRBV15
j_call: TRBJ2-3
d_call: -
cdr3_aa: CATSSPDTQYF
cdr3_nt: TGTGCCACCAGCAGCCCAGATACGCAGTATTTT

clone_size: -
v_call: TRBV5-4
j_call: TRBJ2-2
d_call: -
cdr3_aa: CASSWFPGELFF
cdr3_nt: TGTGCCAGCAGCTGGTTCCCCGGGGAGCTGTTTTTT

clone_size: -
v_call: TRBV10-2
j_call: TRBJ2-5
d_call: -
cdr3_aa: CASSESGREWRETQYF
cdr3_nt: TGCGCCAGCAGTGAGTCGGGCCGGGAGTGGCGCGAGACCCAGTACTTC